This T cell receptor (beta chain) comes out of a study of T cells in Graves' hyperthyroidism and ophthalmopathy. Researchers took RNA transcripts and amplified the TCR beta CDR3 regions from them. The TCR CDR3 first-round RT-PCR relied on the HTBI primer set. TCRdb called the multiplex PCR reads again in MiXCR, with one record for every CDR3 protein. The repertoire holds roughly 530,000 distinct CDR3 sequences, over 15% seen once, with approximately 18% in the top ten. This clonotype was picked up many times. V lost 6 bases and J lost 5, with 17 bases in between. Per germline, CDR1 SGHTA and CDR2 FQGNSA. The CDR3 sequence is 15 residues long.

The sequence was collected from a young woman with Graves' ophthalmopathy. The source material was blood. The V and J genes are TRBV7-2 and TRBJ1-5; D perhaps matches TRBD1 (6 bases). The CDR3 loop is CASSQSTGLYQPQHF. The CDR3 DNA follows: TGTGCCAGCAGTCAGTCGACAGGCCTTTATCAGCCCCAGCATTTT.